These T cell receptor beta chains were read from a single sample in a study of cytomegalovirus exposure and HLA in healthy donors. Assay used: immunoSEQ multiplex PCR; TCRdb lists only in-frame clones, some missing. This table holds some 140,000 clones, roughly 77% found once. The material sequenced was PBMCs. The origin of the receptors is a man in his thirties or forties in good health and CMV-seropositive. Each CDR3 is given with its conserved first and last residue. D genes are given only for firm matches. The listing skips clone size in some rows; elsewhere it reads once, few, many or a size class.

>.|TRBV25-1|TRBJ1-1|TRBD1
CASTRGSAEAFF
TGTGCCAGCACCAGGGGGTCCGCTGAAGCTTTCTTT
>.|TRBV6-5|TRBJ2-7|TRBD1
CASRETGDYEQYF
TGTGCCAGCAGGGAGACAGGGGATTACGAGCAGTACTTC
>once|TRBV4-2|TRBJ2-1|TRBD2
CASSPGGELSSYNEQFF
TGTGCCAGCAGCCCGGGGGGGGAGTTGAGCTCCTACAATGAGCAGTTCTTC
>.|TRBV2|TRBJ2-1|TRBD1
CASSKDRGSYNEQFF
TGTGCCAGCAGTAAGGACAGGGGCTCCTACAATGAGCAGTTCTTC
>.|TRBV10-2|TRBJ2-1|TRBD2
CASSLLSSGRGNEQFF
TGCGCCAGCAGTCTCCTGAGTAGCGGGAGAGGTAATGAGCAGTTCTTC
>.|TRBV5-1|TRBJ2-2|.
CASGGDTGELFF
TGCGCCAGCGGAGGGGACACCGGGGAGCTGTTTTTT
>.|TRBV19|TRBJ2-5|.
CASSIGQSGETQYF
TGTGCCAGTAGTATCGGTCAGTCAGGCGAGACCCAGTACTTC
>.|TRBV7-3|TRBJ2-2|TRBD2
CASSLEELAGADTGELFF
TGTGCCAGCAGCTTAGAGGAGCTAGCGGGGGCCGACACCGGGGAGCTGTTTTTT
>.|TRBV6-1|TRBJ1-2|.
CASLGTVNYGYTF
TGTGCCAGCCTCGGAACAGTTAACTATGGCTACACCTTC
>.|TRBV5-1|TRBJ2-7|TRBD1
CASSPTGVVAYEQYF
TGCGCCAGCAGCCCCACAGGGGTGGTGGCCTACGAGCAGTACTTC
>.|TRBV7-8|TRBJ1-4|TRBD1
CASSLTDRGLGNEKLFF
TGTGCCAGCAGCTTAACGGACAGGGGGCTCGGTAATGAAAAACTGTTTTTT
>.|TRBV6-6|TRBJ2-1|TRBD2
CASSSISAGAYNEQFF
TGTGCCAGCAGTTCCATCAGCGCGGGAGCCTACAATGAGCAGTTCTTC
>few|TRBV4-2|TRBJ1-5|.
CASSQDHLNQPQHF
TGTGCCAGCAGCCAAGATCACCTAAATCAGCCCCAGCATTTT
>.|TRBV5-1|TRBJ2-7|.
CASSLVGGEQYF
TGCGCCAGCAGCTTGGTGGGGGGCGAGCAGTACTTC
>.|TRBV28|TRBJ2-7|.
CASSAGTREQYF
TGTGCCAGCAGTGCCGGGACACGCGAGCAGTACTTC
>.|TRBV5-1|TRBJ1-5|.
CASSLGLRGPSNQPQHF
TGCGCCAGCAGCTTGGGTCTAAGAGGCCCTAGCAATCAGCCCCAGCATTTT
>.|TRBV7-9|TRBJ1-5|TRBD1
CASSRQGPNQPQHF
TGTGCCAGCAGCCGACAGGGGCCAAATCAGCCCCAGCATTTT
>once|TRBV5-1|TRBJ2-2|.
CASRLQGPGELFF
TGCGCCAGCAGGTTACAGGGTCCCGGGGAGCTGTTTTTT
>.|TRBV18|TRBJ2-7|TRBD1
CASSPGTGGVYEQYF
TGTGCCAGCTCACCAGGGACAGGGGGCGTATACGAGCAGTACTTC
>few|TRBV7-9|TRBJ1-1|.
CASSQDPQPEAFF
TGTGCCAGCAGCCAAGATCCACAACCTGAAGCTTTCTTT
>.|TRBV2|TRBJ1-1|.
CASDQQMNTEAFF
TGTGCCAGCGACCAACAGATGAACACTGAAGCTTTCTTT
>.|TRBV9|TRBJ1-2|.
CASSVSDTVYGYTF
TGTGCCAGCAGCGTATCGGACACCGTCTATGGCTACACCTTC
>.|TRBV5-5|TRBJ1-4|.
CASSSGVGAGYEKLFF
TGTGCCAGCAGCTCCGGGGTGGGGGCAGGTTATGAAAAACTGTTTTTT
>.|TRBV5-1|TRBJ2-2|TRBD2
CASSLSGTSSGELFF
TGCGCCAGCAGCTTGTCGGGGACTAGCTCCGGGGAGCTGTTTTTT
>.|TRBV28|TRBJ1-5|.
CASISQADQPQHF
TGTGCCAGCATTTCACAGGCTGATCAGCCCCAGCATTTT
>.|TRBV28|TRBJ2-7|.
CASTQGLRYEQYF
TGTGCCAGCACCCAGGGTCTTCGCTACGAGCAGTACTTC
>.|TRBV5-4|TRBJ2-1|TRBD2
CASSLGLADVRPFF
TGTGCCAGCAGCTTGGGGCTAGCGGACGTAAGACCGTTCTTC
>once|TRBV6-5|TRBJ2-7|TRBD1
CASSYSGQGAYEQYF
TGTGCCAGCAGTTACTCAGGACAGGGGGCCTACGAGCAGTACTTC
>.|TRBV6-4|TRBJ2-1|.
CASSDFSGVQFF
TGTGCCAGCAGTGACTTTTCCGGGGTTCAGTTCTTC
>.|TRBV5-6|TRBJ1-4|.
CASHLQGGEKLFF
TGTGCCAGTCACTTACAGGGAGGGGAAAAACTGTTTTTT
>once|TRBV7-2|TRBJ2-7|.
CASSLGRDLYEQYF
TGTGCCAGCAGCTTAGGGCGGGACCTCTACGAGCAGTACTTC
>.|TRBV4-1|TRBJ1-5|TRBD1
CASSSRDRGRGDNQPQHF
TGCGCCAGCAGCAGCCGGGACAGGGGGAGGGGTGACAATCAGCCCCAGCATTTT
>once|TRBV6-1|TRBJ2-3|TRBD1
CATYNPGQGTDTQYF
TGTGCCACCTATAACCCGGGACAGGGAACAGATACGCAGTATTTT
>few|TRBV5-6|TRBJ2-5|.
CASSQQGGETQYF
TGTGCCAGCAGCCAACAGGGAGGGGAGACCCAGTACTTC
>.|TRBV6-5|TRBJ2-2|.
CASSSSVGELFF
TGTGCCAGCTCTTCTAGCGTCGGGGAGCTGTTTTTT
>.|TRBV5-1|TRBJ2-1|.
CASSSQTYNEQFF
TGCGCCAGCAGCTCTCAAACATACAATGAGCAGTTCTTC
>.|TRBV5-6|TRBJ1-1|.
CASSLFPGEPNTEAFF
TGTGCCAGCAGCTTGTTTCCAGGGGAACCGAACACTGAAGCTTTCTTT
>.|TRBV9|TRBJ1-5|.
CASSVVPGKPQHF
TGTGCCAGCAGCGTAGTCCCAGGGAAGCCCCAGCATTTT
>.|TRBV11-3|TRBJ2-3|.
CASSFPRLVGTLTDTQYF
TGTGCCAGCAGCTTCCCCCGACTCGTAGGTACACTCACAGATACGCAGTATTTT
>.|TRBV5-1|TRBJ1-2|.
CASSLDLGAGSYGYTF
TGCGCCAGCAGCTTGGATCTGGGGGCGGGCTCCTATGGCTACACCTTC
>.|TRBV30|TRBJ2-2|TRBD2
CAWSETSGKWTGELFF
TGTGCCTGGAGCGAGACTAGCGGGAAGTGGACCGGGGAGCTGTTTTTT
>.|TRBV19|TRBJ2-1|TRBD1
CASSKLDREVNEQFF
TGTGCCAGTAGTAAATTGGACAGGGAGGTGAATGAGCAGTTCTTC
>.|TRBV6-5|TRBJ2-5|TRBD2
CASSYSGLDEETQYF
TGTGCCAGCAGTTACTCGGGACTAGATGAAGAGACCCAGTACTTC
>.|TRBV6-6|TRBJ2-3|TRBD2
CASSFGLAGAEDTQYF
TGTGCCAGCAGTTTCGGACTAGCGGGGGCCGAGGATACGCAGTATTTT
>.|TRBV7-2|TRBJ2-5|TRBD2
CASCSGGKETQYF
TGTGCCAGCTGTAGCGGGGGGAAAGAGACCCAGTACTTC
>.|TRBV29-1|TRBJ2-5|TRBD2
CSASRTSRLAGEQETQYF
TGCAGCGCCAGTAGGACTAGTAGACTAGCGGGGGAACAAGAGACCCAGTACTTC
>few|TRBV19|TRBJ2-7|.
CASSNGLPRGEQYF
TGTGCCAGTAGTAACGGCCTTCCTCGCGGAGAGCAGTACTTC
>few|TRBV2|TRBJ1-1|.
CASSDRTARGTEAFF
TGTGCCAGCAGTGACAGGACAGCTCGGGGCACTGAAGCTTTCTTT
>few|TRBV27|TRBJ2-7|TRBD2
CASIPWAGGKYEQYF
TGTGCCAGCATCCCTTGGGCGGGAGGGAAATACGAGCAGTACTTC
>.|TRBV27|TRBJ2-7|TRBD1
CASSLKPGQTYEQYF
TGTGCCAGCAGTTTGAAACCGGGACAGACCTACGAGCAGTACTTC
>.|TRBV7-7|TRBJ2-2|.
CASSSRVAGELFF
TGTGCCAGCAGCTCCAGGGTAGCCGGGGAGCTGTTTTTT
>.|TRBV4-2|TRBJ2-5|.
CASSQDRQGQTQYF
TGTGCCAGCAGCCAAGATCGGCAGGGGCAGACCCAGTACTTC
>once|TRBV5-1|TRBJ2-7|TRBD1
CASSLAIGTDAYEQYF
TGCGCCAGCAGCTTGGCCATAGGGACAGATGCCTACGAGCAGTACTTC